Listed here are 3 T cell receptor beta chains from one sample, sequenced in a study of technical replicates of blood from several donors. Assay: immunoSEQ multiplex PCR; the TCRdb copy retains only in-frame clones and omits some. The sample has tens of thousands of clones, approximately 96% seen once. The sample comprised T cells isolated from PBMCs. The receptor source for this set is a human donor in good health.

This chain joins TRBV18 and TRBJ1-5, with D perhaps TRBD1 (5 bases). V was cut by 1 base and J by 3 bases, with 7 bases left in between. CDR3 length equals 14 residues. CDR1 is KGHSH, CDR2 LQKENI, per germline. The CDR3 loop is CASSPQGSNQPQHF. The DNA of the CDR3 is TGTGCCAGCTCACCACAGGGGTCCAATCAGCCCCAGCATTTT.

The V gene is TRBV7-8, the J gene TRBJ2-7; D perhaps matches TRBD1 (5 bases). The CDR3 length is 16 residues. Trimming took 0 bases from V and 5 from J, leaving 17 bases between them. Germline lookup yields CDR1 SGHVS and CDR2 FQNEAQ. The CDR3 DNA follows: TGTGCCAGCAGCTTAGCGCTGGCAGGGTCACCGGACGAGCAGTACTTC. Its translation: CASSLALAGSPDEQYF.

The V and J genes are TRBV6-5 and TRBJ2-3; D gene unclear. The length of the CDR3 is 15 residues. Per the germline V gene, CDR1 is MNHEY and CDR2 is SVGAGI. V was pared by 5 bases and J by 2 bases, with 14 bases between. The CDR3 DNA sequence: TGTGCCAGCAGTGTCAATTCGCGTGCCACAGATACGCAGTATTTT. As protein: CASSVNSRATDTQYF.